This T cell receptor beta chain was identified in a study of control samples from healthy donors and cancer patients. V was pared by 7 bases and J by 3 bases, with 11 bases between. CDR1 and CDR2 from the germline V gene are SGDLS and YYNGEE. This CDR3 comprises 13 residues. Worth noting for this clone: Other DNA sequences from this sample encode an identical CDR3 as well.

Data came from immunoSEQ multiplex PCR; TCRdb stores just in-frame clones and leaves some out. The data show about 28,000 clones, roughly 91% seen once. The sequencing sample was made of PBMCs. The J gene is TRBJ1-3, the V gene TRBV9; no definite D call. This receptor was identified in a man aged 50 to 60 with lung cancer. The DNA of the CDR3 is TGTGCCAGCTCGCGGGGAGATGGAAACACCATATATTTT. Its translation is CASSRGDGNTIYF.